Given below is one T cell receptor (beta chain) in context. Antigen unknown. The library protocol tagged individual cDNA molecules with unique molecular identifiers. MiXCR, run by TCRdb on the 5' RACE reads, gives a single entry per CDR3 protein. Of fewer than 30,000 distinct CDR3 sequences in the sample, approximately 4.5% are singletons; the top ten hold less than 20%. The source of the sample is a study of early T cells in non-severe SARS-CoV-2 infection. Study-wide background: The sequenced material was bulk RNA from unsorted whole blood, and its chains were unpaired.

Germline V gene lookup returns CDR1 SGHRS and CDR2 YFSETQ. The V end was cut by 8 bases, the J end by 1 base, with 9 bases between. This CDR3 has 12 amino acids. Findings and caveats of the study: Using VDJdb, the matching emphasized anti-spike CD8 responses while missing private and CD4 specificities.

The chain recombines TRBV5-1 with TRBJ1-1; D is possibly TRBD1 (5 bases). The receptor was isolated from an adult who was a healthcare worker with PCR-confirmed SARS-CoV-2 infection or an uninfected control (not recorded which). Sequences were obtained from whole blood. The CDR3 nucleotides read TGCGCCAGTACCCAGGGGAACACTGAAGCTTTCTTT. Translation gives CASTQGNTEAFF.